What follows is one T cell receptor (beta chain) and its context. The antigen is not known. These data come from a study of cytomegalovirus exposure and HLA in healthy donors. Study conclusions and caveats: While the bulk of TCR sequences proved rare, some public TCRs turned up in many donors. Under in vitro conditions, a few CMV-associated chains were confirmed as specific for CMV antigens. Overall, about 160 TCR beta chains were annotated as cytomegalovirus-associated. Reported results showed that the classifier diagnosed cytomegalovirus status with high specificity and sensitivity.

Only in-frame clones appear in the TCRdb table, and some are missing; sequencing was by immunoSEQ multiplex PCR. Counted here are approximately 98,000 clones, about 94% occurring once; the ten biggest clones make up roughly 0.67%. CDR1 is LNHDA and CDR2 is SQIVND in the germline V gene (reference sequence). The CDR3 totals 18 residues. The trim removed 7 bases at V and 3 bases at J, leaving 12 bases unmatched. This clonotype was obtained from a woman aged 18-35 years in good health and CMV-seronegative. The material sequenced was PBMCs. The chain employs TRBV19 and TRBJ2-1, with 13 bases aligning to TRBD2. This CDR3 is CASTPKGLAGSIYNEQFF. The DNA for the CDR3 is TGTGCCAGTACCCCAAAGGGACTAGCGGGATCGATCTACAATGAGCAGTTCTTC.